The 21 T cell receptor beta chains below come from one sample, sequenced in a study of response to subunit inactivated influenza vaccine. Using its own MiXCR run on the RT-PCR reads, TCRdb lists one record per CDR3 protein. The sample gives 750,000 to 850,000 distinct CDR3 sequences, around 20% of which show up once; 9.5% to 13% is in the top ten. The sample consisted of PBMCs from blood, taken more than 4 days after vaccination. These receptors were taken from a man aged 50-59 years who received an inactivated influenza vaccine.

The CDR3 loop is CASSFRSSGDEQYF. CDR3 coding DNA: TGTGCCAGCAGTTTTCGCTCTAGCGGGGACGAGCAGTACTTC. V is TRBV28 and J is TRBJ2-7; 9 bases line up with TRBD2. V dropped 3 bases and J dropped 5; count of bases not matched to a gene: 5. CDR3 size: 14 residues. Germline V gene sequence: CDR1 MDHEN, CDR2 SYDVKM.

This clonotype came up many times. The genes are TRBV29-1 and TRBJ2-2, with TRBD2 as a possible D gene (5 bases). This CDR3 region has 14 residues. Germline CDR1 reads SQVTM; CDR2 reads ANQGSEA. Trimming removed 1 base from V and 0 bases from J, with 6 bases in between. CDR3 in amino acids: CSVEAGANTGELFF. In DNA, the CDR3 is TGCAGCGTTGAAGCCGGGGCGAACACCGGGGAGCTGTTTTTT.

This clonotype was found a few times. The junction differs from germline at one of its ends, possibly a read error. The J gene is TRBJ2-3, the V gene TRBV29-1; a weak D match, TRBD1 (6 bases). The germline V gene encodes CDR1 SQVTM and CDR2 ANQGSEA. The CDR3 has 12 amino acids. Written as DNA, the CDR3 is TGCAGCGTTGAAGATCTGATTGGGACACCAAATTTT. It codes for CSVEDLIGTPNF.

In this sample, this clonotype turned up many times. The rearrangement joins TRBV6-4 to TRBJ2-1; D is uncertain. The CDR3 extends over 15 amino acids. In germline, CDR1 is MRHNA, CDR2 SNTAGT. V lost 6 bases and J 0 bases, leaving 12 bases between the germline ends. The CDR3 DNA is TGTGCCAGCAGCGCAGACCACAACTCCTACAATGAGCAGTTCTTC. Its translation: CASSADHNSYNEQFF.

A few counts support this clonotype. The rearrangement links TRBV7-2 to TRBJ2-3; D is possibly TRBD1 (6 bases). The V end lost 6 bases, the J end lost 6 bases, and 13 bases lay between the germline ends. CDR3 length equals 13 residues. From germline, CDR1 is SGHTA and CDR2 FQGNSA. The CDR3 loop reads CASRRAGVDTQYF. The CDR3 DNA sequence: TGTGCCAGCAGGCGTGCAGGGGTTGATACGCAGTATTTT.

The chain employs TRBV20-1 and TRBJ1-1, with D maybe TRBD1 (6 bases). The V end lost 4 bases, the J end lost 1 base, and 13 bases lay between the germline ends. Germline CDR1 DFQATT, CDR2 SNEGSKA (reference sequence). CDR3 length equals 14 residues. CDR3 protein: CSAIEGGRNTEAFF. The CDR3 DNA reads TGCAGTGCTATAGAAGGGGGTAGGAACACTGAAGCTTTCTTT.

This clonotype came up many times. This chain connects TRBV10-3 to TRBJ2-3; unclear D gene. Trimming took off 6 bases at V and 6 bases at J, with 19 bases between the two ends. Germline CDR1 reads ENHRY; CDR2 reads SYGVKD. The CDR3 consists of 15 residues. This CDR3 reads CAIRVFDLHTDTQYF. In DNA form, the CDR3 reads TGTGCCATCAGGGTATTTGACCTGCACACGGATACGCAGTATTTT.

The chain combines TRBV6-1 with TRBJ1-2; TRBD1 might be the D (6 bases). Looked up from germline, CDR1 is MNHNS and CDR2 is SASEGT. Trimming stripped 9 bases from V and 1 base from J, with 15 bases between. The CDR3 is 14 amino acids. In nucleotides, the CDR3 is TGTGCCAGTACGCAGGGGCCTGTTAACTATGGCTACACCTTC. Amino acid sequence: CASTQGPVNYGYTF.

The chain uses TRBV4-2 and TRBJ2-7; tentatively, D is TRBD1 (6 bases). This CDR3 spans 14 amino acids. Per germline, CDR1 LGHNA and CDR2 YNFKEQ. V gave up 1 base and J gave up 3 bases, with 10 bases separating them. Here the CDR3 reads CASSQGDTYYEQYF. In DNA form, the CDR3 reads TGTGCCAGCAGCCAAGGGGACACCTACTACGAGCAGTACTTC.

Only a few counts were recorded for this clonotype. This chain uses TRBV9 with TRBJ2-7; 11 bases align to TRBD2. Germline V gene data show CDR1 as SGDLS and CDR2 as YYNGEE. The trim removed 3 bases at V and 3 bases at J, leaving 8 bases unmatched. There are 16 residues in the CDR3. The CDR3 loop is CASSGTGTSGIYEQYF. The CDR3 DNA is TGTGCCAGCAGCGGAACCGGGACTAGCGGAATCTACGAGCAGTACTTC.

This clonotype was detected many times. The chain employs TRBV20-1 and TRBJ2-5, with 9 bases matching TRBD2. Trimming at V came to 3 bases and at J to 7 bases, leaving 15 bases not matched to a gene. CDR3 length: 16 amino acids. Germline V gives CDR1 DFQATT, CDR2 SNEGSKA (reference sequence). CDR3 sequence reads: CSASGEASGNRGTQYF. CDR3 coding DNA: TGCAGTGCTAGCGGAGAGGCTAGCGGGAACCGAGGGACCCAGTACTTC.

The genes are TRBV4-2 and TRBJ1-2; 8 nucleotides match TRBD1. The V segment lost 3 bases and the J segment 6 bases; nucleotides outside the gene matches: 6. The CDR3 sequence is 14 residues long. Germline CDR1 and CDR2: LGHNA and YNFKEQ. The CDR3 here is CASSHPGQGDGYTF. The CDR3 nucleotides read TGTGCCAGCAGCCACCCCGGACAGGGAGATGGCTACACCTTC.

The chain recombines TRBV6-2 or TRBV6-3 with TRBJ2-7; D unresolved. Per the germline V gene, CDR1 is MNHEY and CDR2 is SVGEGT. This CDR3 comprises 15 residues. The V gene lost 9 bases and the J gene lost 0 bases, with 18 bases spanning the gap. CDR3 nucleotide sequence: TGTGCCAGTTCCCAAGGCAGGATGAGCTCCTACGAGCAGTACTTC. As protein: CASSQGRMSSYEQYF.

Comments on this clonotype: The junction differs from germline at one of its ends, possibly a read error. This sequence joins TRBV12-3 or TRBV12-4 and TRBJ2-2, with a tentative D call TRBD2 (5 bases). This CDR3 region has 15 residues. The CDR3 DNA follows: TGTGCCAGCAGTTTAAAGTCAGCAAACACCGGGGAGCAGTTTTTT. Protein: CASSLKSANTGEQFF.

This clonotype was counted only a few times. This chain uses TRBV6-5 with TRBJ2-7, with 15 nucleotides matching TRBD2. J lost 5 bases, V lost 2 bases, and 7 bases had no gene match. Germline loops: CDR1 MNHEY, CDR2 SVGAGI. The CDR3 loop spans 17 amino acids. CDR3 residues: CASSYGLAGGGGHEQYF. CDR3 coding DNA: TGTGCCAGCAGTTACGGACTAGCGGGAGGGGGGGGACACGAGCAGTACTTC.

This clonotype was seen a few times. This may be a read error, as it is one base from a much larger clone. The genes are TRBV28 and TRBJ2-7; 9 nucleotides match TRBD2. Germline V gives CDR1 MDHEN, CDR2 SYDVKM. With 6 bases clipped from V and 0 bases from J, the junction kept 3 bases outside the gene matches. CDR3 length: 14 residues. DNA for the CDR3: TGTGCCAGCAGGGGTAGCGGGAGCTCCTACGAGCAGTACTTC. It yields the protein CASRGSGSSYEQYF.

In this sample, this clonotype turned up a few times. The chain is built from TRBV7-8 and TRBJ2-7, with 13 bases lining up with TRBD2. Germline-derived CDR1 and CDR2 are SGHVS and FQNEAQ. The length of the CDR3 is 17 residues. V lost 5 bases, J lost 5 bases, and 12 bases stayed unmatched. DNA for the CDR3: TGTGCCAGCAGCCCACGCCGCGGACTAGCGGGAGTCGACGAGCAGTACTTC. Amino acids: CASSPRRGLAGVDEQYF.

The J gene is TRBJ1-4, the V gene TRBV9; no firm D call. The CDR3 covers 14 residues. CDR1 and CDR2 from the germline V gene are SGDLS and YYNGEE. V dropped 0 bases and J dropped 8 bases, with 11 bases sitting between them. The DNA for the CDR3 is TGTGCCAGCAGCGTAGCGGCGATGGGGGAAAAACTGTTTTTT. Its protein is CASSVAAMGEKLFF. The variable domain in full, completed from reference TRBV9 and TRBJ1-4, reads DSGVTQTPKHLITATGQRVTLRCSPRSGDLSVYWYQQSLDQGLQFLIQYYNGEERAKGNILERFSAQQFPDLHSELNLSSLELGDSALYFCASSVAAMGEKLFFGSGTQLSVL.

This chain uses TRBV12-3 or TRBV12-4 with TRBJ1-1, with D tentatively TRBD1 (5 bases). The V end lost 5 bases, the J end lost 6 bases, and 7 bases lay between the germline ends. The CDR3 extends over 11 amino acids. DNA for the CDR3: TGTGCCAGCAGTGCGGGGCCTGAAGCTTTCTTT. Its translation is CASSAGPEAFF.

The chain uses TRBV5-1 and TRBJ2-4, with TRBD1 matching 9 bases. The CDR3 is 16 residues long. After removal of 4 bases from V and 4 bases from J, the junction contained 9 bases not matched to a gene. Germline CDR1 SGHRS, CDR2 YFSETQ. The CDR3 coding sequence is TGCGCCAGCAGCATTAGGACAGGGGTCTTGAAAAACATTCAGTACTTC. It encodes CASSIRTGVLKNIQYF.

This clonotype has a count of ten or more. V and J are TRBV9 and TRBJ1-5; D gene ambiguous. The V end was cut by 0 bases, the J end by 1 base, with 5 bases between. Germline CDR1 is SGDLS and CDR2 is YYNGEE. The CDR3 loop spans 14 amino acids. DNA for the CDR3: TGTGCCAGCAGCGTAGACGGAAGCAATCAGCCCCAGCATTTT. Amino acid sequence: CASSVDGSNQPQHF.